The rows below give T cell receptor beta chains drawn from one sample of a study of blood T cell repertoires in COVID-19. TCRdb keeps only in-frame clones here, not all; method: immunoSEQ multiplex PCR. The data show roughly 280,000 clones, with about nine tenths seen just once and approximately 10% held by the top ten. Sequenced: peripheral blood. Receptors originate from a woman younger than 45 with COVID-19, enrolled during active disease. CDR3s include the opening cysteine and the closing phenylalanine or tryptophan. Each record gives: D gene, J gene, V gene, CDR3 length, clone size, CDR3 DNA, CDR3 protein. A D gene is named only where the DNA matches it firmly. Clone size is shown for a subset of rows, as once, few, many or a class of expanded clone.

>TRBD2|TRBJ2-7|TRBV5-4|15|few
TGTGCCAGCAGCTTGGAACCGGCTAGCGGGAACGAGCAGTACTTC
CASSLEPASGNEQYF
>NA|TRBJ1-4|TRBV30|14|NA
TGTGCCTGGAGCCGGGAGCAGGCGGGGGAAAAACTGTTTTTT
CAWSREQAGEKLFF
>TRBD2|TRBJ2-1|TRBV11-3|15|once
TGTGCCAGCAGCGCGACTAGCGGGAGAATGAATGAGCAGTTCTTC
CASSATSGRMNEQFF
>NA|TRBJ2-3|TRBV11-2|14|NA
TGTGCCAGCAGCTTAGGTCAGATCACAGATACGCAGTATTTT
CASSLGQITDTQYF
>NA|TRBJ2-7|TRBV28|13|NA
TGTGCCAGCAGTTTAGGGAGAGACTACGAGCAGTACTTC
CASSLGRDYEQYF
>TRBD2|TRBJ2-1|TRBV20-1|15|NA
TGCAGTGCTAGTTTGAGACTAGCGATGTACAATGAGCAGTTCTTC
CSASLRLAMYNEQFF
>NA|TRBJ1-4|TRBV21-1|17|NA
TGTGCCAGCAGCAAAGGGGAACGCGGCCCAAGGGGTGAAAAACTGTTTTTT
CASSKGERGPRGEKLFF
>NA|TRBJ2-7|TRBV6-2/TRBV6-3|14|NA
TGTGCCAGCAGTTCCCAGTACGGGATCTACGAGCAGTACTTC
CASSSQYGIYEQYF
>NA|TRBJ2-1|TRBV27|16|NA
TGTGCCAGCAGTTCATTCAGGGGTCGGATCACGAATGAGCAGTTCTTC
CASSSFRGRITNEQFF
>NA|TRBJ1-2|TRBV27|15|NA
TGTGCCAGCAGTTTACGGTCGGGCAGCGGCTATGGCTACACCTTC
CASSLRSGSGYGYTF
>NA|TRBJ2-3|TRBV2|15|NA
TGTGCCAGCAGTGAAGGGGGCTATAGCACAGATACGCAGTATTTT
CASSEGGYSTDTQYF
>TRBD1|TRBJ1-5|TRBV19|16|once
TGTGCCAGCGAGTCCGGGACAGGGATAAGCAATCAGCCCCAGCATTTT
CASESGTGISNQPQHF
>TRBD2|TRBJ2-1|TRBV30|15|NA
TGTGCCTGGTCCTTGGGGACTAGCGGGAGCAATGAGCAGTTCTTC
CAWSLGTSGSNEQFF
>TRBD2|TRBJ2-1|TRBV11-2|19|NA
TGTGCCAGCAGCTCCCGAACGCGGAGCGGGATCCTCCTCTACAATGAGCAGTTCTTC
CASSSRTRSGILLYNEQFF
>TRBD2|TRBJ2-2|TRBV18|16|NA
TGTGCCAGCCCATGGACTAGCGGGAGTTTCGCCGGGGAGCTGTTTTTT
CASPWTSGSFAGELFF
>TRBD1|TRBJ2-7|TRBV7-9|16|NA
TGTGCCAGCAGCTTAGGGACAGGGGCTCCCTACGCCGAGCAGTACTTC
CASSLGTGAPYAEQYF
>NA|TRBJ1-6|TRBV6-5|14|NA
TGTGCCAGCTCAAGGACAGTCCATAATTCACCCCTCCACTTT
CASSRTVHNSPLHF
>NA|TRBJ2-7|TRBV30|15|NA
TGTGCCTGGAGGCCAAACCGACCGGGGACCTACGAGCAGTACTTC
CAWRPNRPGTYEQYF
>TRBD1|TRBJ2-5|TRBV27|15|NA
TGTGCCAGCAGTCGGGACAGGGCGGCTCCGGGGACCCAGTACTTC
CASSRDRAAPGTQYF
>NA|TRBJ1-1|TRBV21-1|16|once
TGTGCCAGCAGCAAAACTGGTCGGCAGGGAGGGACTGAAGCTTTCTTT
CASSKTGRQGGTEAFF
>TRBD1|TRBJ1-3|TRBV4-1|15|NA
TGCGCCAGCAGCTATTCGACAGGGGCTGGAAACACCATATATTTT
CASSYSTGAGNTIYF
>TRBD2|TRBJ2-1|TRBV2|16|NA
TGTGCCAGCAGTAAGACTAGCGGGAGGCCCTACAATGAGCAGTTCTTC
CASSKTSGRPYNEQFF
>TRBD1|TRBJ1-2|TRBV6-9|14|NA
TGTGCCAGCAGTTCTATCAGGGGGCCGTGGGGCTACACCTTC
CASSSIRGPWGYTF
>NA|TRBJ1-1|TRBV6-5|11|NA
TGTGCCAGCACAAACATCTGGTATGCTTTCTTT
CASTNIWYAFF
>TRBD1|TRBJ1-2|TRBV5-1|14|NA
TGCGCCAGCAGCTCGTTCACAGGGGACTATGGCTACACCTTC
CASSSFTGDYGYTF
>TRBD1|TRBJ1-1|TRBV6-5|13|few
TGTGCCAGCAGCCAGACAGGGGGCCCAGAAGCTTTCTTT
CASSQTGGPEAFF
>TRBD2|TRBJ2-7|TRBV5-4|16|NA
TGTGCCAGCAGCTTGGGCGTTACTAGCGGGAGCCACGAGCAGTACTTC
CASSLGVTSGSHEQYF
>TRBD1|TRBJ2-1|TRBV13|15|NA
TGTGCCAGCAGCTGGGGGACAGGGGGATACAATGAGCAGTTCTTC
CASSWGTGGYNEQFF
>TRBD1|TRBJ1-4|TRBV5-1|15|NA
TGCGCCAGCAGCTCGACGACAGGGCTTCGCGAAAAACTGTTTTTT
CASSSTTGLREKLFF
>TRBD1|TRBJ1-2|TRBV6-5|13|NA
TGTGCCAGCAGTTACGGACAGGGGCAAGGCTACACCTTC
CASSYGQGQGYTF
>TRBD1|TRBJ1-1|TRBV7-2|13|few
TGTGCCAGCAGCCGGGACAGGGACGGTGAAGCTTTCTTT
CASSRDRDGEAFF
>NA|TRBJ1-5|TRBV7-8|16|once
TGTGCCAGCAGCTTAGTTGCGGGACGGAGCAATCAGCCCCAGCATTTT
CASSLVAGRSNQPQHF
>TRBD1|TRBJ2-1|TRBV6-2/TRBV6-3|15|NA
TGTGCCAGCAGTTCCGGGACAGGGATTTCAGATGAGCAGTTCTTC
CASSSGTGISDEQFF
>NA|TRBJ2-3|TRBV7-6|13|NA
TGTGCCAGCAGAGCGGAAAGCACAGATACGCAGTATTTT
CASRAESTDTQYF
>NA|TRBJ2-7|TRBV19|14|NA
TGTGCCAGTAGTATAGGCAGGGGACCCTACGAGCAGTACTTC
CASSIGRGPYEQYF
>TRBD1|TRBJ1-5|TRBV4-1|14|NA
TGCGCCAGCAGCCAACGGACAGGGGGTCAGCCCCAGCATTTT
CASSQRTGGQPQHF
>TRBD2|TRBJ2-1|TRBV6-5|16|NA
TGTGCCAGCAGTTACTCAATAGCGGGAGGTTCCAATGAGCAGTTCTTC
CASSYSIAGGSNEQFF
>TRBD1|TRBJ1-1|TRBV11-1|12|many
TGTGCCAGCAGCTCAGGGGGCACTGAAGCTTTCTTT
CASSSGGTEAFF
>TRBD1|TRBJ2-7|TRBV27|21|NA
TGTGCCAGCAGTTTATCCTACTCGGGACAGGGTGCCGGATCTAGACGGGGCGAGCAGTACTTC
CASSLSYSGQGAGSRRGEQYF
>NA|TRBJ1-1|TRBV13|14|once
TGTGCCAGCAGCACCCTGGGACAGAACACTGAAGCTTTCTTT
CASSTLGQNTEAFF
>NA|TRBJ2-7|TRBV7-9|12|NA
TGTGCCAGCAGCTTAGGTTTGAGGGAGCAGTACTTC
CASSLGLREQYF
>NA|TRBJ1-1|TRBV20-1|11|once
TGCAGTGCTAGCCGCGGAACTGAAGCTTTCTTT
CSASRGTEAFF
>NA|TRBJ1-1|TRBV10-2|12|NA
TGCGCCAGCGGTTCACTTAACACTGAAGCTTTCTTT
CASGSLNTEAFF
>TRBD1|TRBJ1-2|TRBV28|15|NA
TGTGCCAGCAGGTCCAGCGGAGGGGGCGCCCCTGGCTACACCTTC
CASRSSGGGAPGYTF
>NA|TRBJ2-1|TRBV24-1|13|NA
TGTGCCACCAGTGCAGGGCTCGGAAATGAGCAGTTCTTC
CATSAGLGNEQFF
>NA|TRBJ2-7|TRBV6-1|15|NA
TGTGCCAGCAGTGAAGCAACAGTCAGTTTCTACGAGCAGTACTTC
CASSEATVSFYEQYF
>NA|TRBJ1-4|TRBV6-1|16|NA
TGTGCCAGCAGTGACCCCATGGGGCGAACTAATGAAAAACTGTTTTTT
CASSDPMGRTNEKLFF
>NA|TRBJ1-5|TRBV6-4|14|NA
TGTGCCAGCAGTGACTCGGAGGGCAATCAGCCCCAGCATTTT
CASSDSEGNQPQHF
>NA|TRBJ2-7|TRBV4-2|11|NA
TGTGCCAGCAGCCAAGAAGCCGAGCAGTACTTC
CASSQEAEQYF
>NA|TRBJ2-7|TRBV27|13|NA
TGTGCCAGCAGTTCGAGGGACTTTTACGAGCAGTACTTC
CASSSRDFYEQYF
>TRBD2|TRBJ2-3|TRBV19|13|NA
TGTGCCAGTAGTATAGATACTAGCGGGAGCGAGTATTTT
CASSIDTSGSEYF
>TRBD2|TRBJ2-7|TRBV28|14|NA
TGTGCCAGCAATACAGCGGGAAGCTCCTACGAGCAGTACTTC
CASNTAGSSYEQYF
>TRBD1|TRBJ1-1|TRBV10-3|13|NA
TGTGCCATCAGCAGGACAGGGGAGGCTGAAGCTTTCTTT
CAISRTGEAEAFF
>TRBD1|TRBJ2-7|TRBV5-6|14|NA
TGTGCCAGCAGCTTCGGACAGGGAAGGACGGGGCAGTACTTC
CASSFGQGRTGQYF
>TRBD2|TRBJ2-1|TRBV5-1|15|NA
TGCGCCAGCAGCCTTCGTGAGCGGGAGGGAAATGAGCAGTTCTTC
CASSLREREGNEQFF
>NA|TRBJ2-7|TRBV9|14|NA
TGTGCCAGCAGCGTCCGGGACACCAGCTTAAAGCAGTACTTC
CASSVRDTSLKQYF
>NA|TRBJ2-7|TRBV5-4|14|NA
TGTGCCAGCAGCTTGGTGGGCCCACCCTACGAGCAGTACTTC
CASSLVGPPYEQYF
>TRBD2|TRBJ2-7|TRBV4-1|14|NA
TGCGCCAGCAGCCAAGACGGGAGGGCCTTCGAGCAGTACTTC
CASSQDGRAFEQYF
>NA|TRBJ1-2|TRBV28|11|NA
TGTGCCAGCCGTGAGGACTATGGCTACACCTTC
CASREDYGYTF